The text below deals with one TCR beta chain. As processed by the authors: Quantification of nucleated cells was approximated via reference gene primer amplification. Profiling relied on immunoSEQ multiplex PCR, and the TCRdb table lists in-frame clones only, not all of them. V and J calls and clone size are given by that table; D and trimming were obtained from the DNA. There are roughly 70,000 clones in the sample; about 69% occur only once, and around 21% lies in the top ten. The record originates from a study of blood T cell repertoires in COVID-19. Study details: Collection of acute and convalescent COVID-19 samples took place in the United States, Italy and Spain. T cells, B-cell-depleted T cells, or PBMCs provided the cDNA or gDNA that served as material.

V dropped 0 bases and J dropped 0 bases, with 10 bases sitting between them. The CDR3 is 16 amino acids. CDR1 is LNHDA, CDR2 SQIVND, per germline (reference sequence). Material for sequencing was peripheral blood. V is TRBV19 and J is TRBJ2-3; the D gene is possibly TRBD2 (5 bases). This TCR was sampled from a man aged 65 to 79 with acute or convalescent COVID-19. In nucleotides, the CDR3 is TGTGCCAGTAGTATAGATGTGCGGGTTAGCACAGATACGCAGTATTTT. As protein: CASSIDVRVSTDTQYF.